The subject of this entry is one TCR beta chain. In the study's own analysis: Estimates of nucleated cell counts were drawn from the amplification of reference gene primers. The repertoire was sequenced with immunoSEQ multiplex PCR; TCRdb's copy has only in-frame clones and lacks some. V, J and clone size reflect that table, while D and trimming were determined from the DNA. The profile covers about 130,000 clones, with around nine tenths appearing a single time and more than 0.9% taken by the ten largest. Trimming took 4 bases from V and 4 from J; bases not matched to a gene: 4. Germline lookup yields CDR1 MDHEN and CDR2 SYDVKM. The CDR3 contains 14 residues. The data stem from a study of blood T cell repertoires in COVID-19. Whole-study context: Sites in the United States, Italy and Spain provided acute and convalescent COVID-19 samples. PBMCs, B-cell-depleted T cells, or T cells were the source of the cDNA or gDNA that made up the material.

This chain joins TRBV28 and TRBJ1-3; 7 bases match TRBD1. This TCR was sampled from a woman older than 75 with acute or convalescent COVID-19. The material sequenced was peripheral blood. Here the CDR3 reads CASSSPGQGNTIYF. In DNA, the CDR3 is TGTGCCAGCAGTTCCCCGGGACAGGGAAACACCATATATTTT.